These 10 T cell receptor beta chains originate from one sample sequenced in a study of cytomegalovirus exposure and HLA in healthy donors (TCRdb year 2017). The library was built by means of the immunoSEQ multiplex PCR assay. For the multiplex PCR, a mixture combining 60 forward primers for TCR Vbeta segments and 13 reverse primers for TCR Jbeta segments was used. In TCRdb, the immuneACCESS table is reduced to in-frame sequences with V and J assigned. These tables do not hold every clone; where another copy was compared, an unresolved V gene accounts for under half, and the others remain unexplained. For this sample there are 45,000 to 65,000 clones; about four fifths appear just once. In total, the top ten clones hold approximately 2.8% of the sample. The sequenced sample was PBMCs. Every receptor here comes from a young woman in good health and CMV-seronegative.

This clone was counted between two and nine times. This chain links TRBV7-2 with TRBJ2-3; TRBD2 agrees at 8 bases. This CDR3 comprises 13 residues. V was pared by 8 bases and J by 5 bases, with 6 bases of the junction left unmatched. Germline CDR1 SGHTA, CDR2 FQGNSA. CDR3 DNA: TGTGCCAGCGGTTCTCTAGCGGGAGATACGCAGTATTTT. Protein: CASGSLAGDTQYF.

The chain uses TRBV19 and TRBJ1-5; TRBD1 aligns across 11 bases. With V trimmed by 6 bases and J by 4 bases, 5 bases remained unmatched. CDR3 length equals 15 residues. CDR1 LNHDA and CDR2 SQIVND come from the germline V gene (reference sequence). CDR3 nucleotides: TGTGCCAGTAGGTCTCGGGACAGGGGGAATCAGCCCCAGCATTTT. Translation: CASRSRDRGNQPQHF.

This clone was observed a handful of times. The rearrangement links TRBV6-5 to TRBJ1-2, with 11 bases identical to TRBD1. Germline CDR1 MNHEY, CDR2 SVGAGI. V lost 2 bases and J lost 4; bases outside the gene matches: 3. The CDR3 has 15 amino acids. CDR3 nucleotides: TGTGCCAGCAGTTACCGGGGACAGGGGGTCTATGGCTACACCTTC. This gives the protein CASSYRGQGVYGYTF.

The rearrangement links TRBV6-6 to TRBJ2-6, with no clear D. Trimming removed 2 bases at V and 2 bases at J, with 7 bases between. The germline CDR1 and CDR2 sequences are MNHNY and SVGAGI (reference sequence). CDR3 size: 15 residues. CDR3 nucleotides: TGTGCCAGCAGTTACGCGGATCCTGGGGCCAACGTCCTGACTTTC. Translated, it gives CASSYADPGANVLTF.

The chain uses TRBV28 and TRBJ1-2, with TRBD1 matching over 9 bases. V shed 5 bases and J 4 bases; nucleotides not matched to a gene: 8. CDR3 length: 15 residues. Germline lookup yields CDR1 MDHEN and CDR2 SYDVKM. The CDR3 sequence is CASSPGQGGSYGYTF. In DNA form, the CDR3 reads TGTGCCAGCAGTCCGGGACAGGGCGGGAGCTATGGCTACACCTTC.

The chain recombines TRBV6-6 with TRBJ1-5; 7 positions agree with TRBD1. V lost 10 bases and J lost 7; bases outside the gene matches: 13. CDR1 is MNHNY, CDR2 SVGAGI, per germline (reference sequence). The CDR3 has 14 residues. In DNA form, the CDR3 reads TGTGCCACCAACCCTGCGGGACAGATACAGCCCCAGCATTTT. This gives the protein CATNPAGQIQPQHF.

CDR3 amino acids: CASSWDSYSQPQHF. The CDR3 DNA reads as TGTGCCAGCAGTTGGGACAGTTACAGCCAGCCCCAGCATTTT. J is TRBJ1-5 and V is TRBV2, with 7 bases matching TRBD1. The CDR3 has 14 residues. Trimming removed 5 bases from V and 7 bases from J; junction bases left unmatched: 8. Per the germline V gene, CDR1 is SNHLY and CDR2 is FYNNEI.

The J gene is TRBJ2-7, the V gene TRBV6-1, with TRBD2 matching 10 bases. This CDR3 is built from 14 residues. V trimming: 7 bases; J trimming: 4 bases; junction bases outside the gene matches: 7. CDR1 and CDR2 from the germline V gene are MNHNS and SASEGT. CDR3 residues: CASKASGGPYEQYF. The CDR3 bases are TGTGCCAGCAAAGCTAGCGGGGGTCCATACGAGCAGTACTTC.

The rearrangement joins TRBV2 to TRBJ2-7, with 12 bases that match TRBD2. Germline-derived CDR1 and CDR2 are SNHLY and FYNNEI. The junction had 8 bases not matched to a gene; V was cut back by 7 bases and J by 4 bases. The CDR3 is 15 residues long. CDR3 loop: CASTIDGLAGYEQYF. The CDR3 nucleotides are TGTGCCAGCACCATAGATGGACTAGCGGGATACGAGCAGTACTTC.

Only a few counts were recorded for this clone. The chain employs TRBV9 and TRBJ2-3; D is perhaps TRBD1 (6 bases). V was cut by 0 bases and J by 4 bases, with 9 bases left in between. This CDR3 comprises 14 residues. Germline values: CDR1 SGDLS, CDR2 YYNGEE. The CDR3 sequence is CASSVGAGADTQYF. The CDR3 DNA follows: TGTGCCAGCAGCGTAGGGGCAGGGGCAGATACGCAGTATTTT.